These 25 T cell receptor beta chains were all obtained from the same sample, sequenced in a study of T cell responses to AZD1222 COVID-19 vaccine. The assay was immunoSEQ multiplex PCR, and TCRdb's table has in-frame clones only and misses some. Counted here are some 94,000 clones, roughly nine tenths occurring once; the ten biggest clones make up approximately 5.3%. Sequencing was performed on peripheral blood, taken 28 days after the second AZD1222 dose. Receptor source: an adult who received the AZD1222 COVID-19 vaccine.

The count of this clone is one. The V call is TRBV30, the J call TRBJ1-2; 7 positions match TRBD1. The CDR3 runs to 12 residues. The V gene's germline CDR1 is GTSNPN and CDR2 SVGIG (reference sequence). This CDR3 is CARDRSNYGYTF. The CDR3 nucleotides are TGTGCACGGGACAGATCTAACTATGGCTACACCTTC.

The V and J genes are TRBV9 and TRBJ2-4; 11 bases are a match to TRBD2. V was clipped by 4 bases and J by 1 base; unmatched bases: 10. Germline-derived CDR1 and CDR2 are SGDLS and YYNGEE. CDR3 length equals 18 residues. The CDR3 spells CASSLSGGVKSAKNIQYF. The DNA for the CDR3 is TGTGCCAGCAGCCTTAGCGGGGGGGTAAAGTCGGCCAAAAACATTCAGTACTTC.

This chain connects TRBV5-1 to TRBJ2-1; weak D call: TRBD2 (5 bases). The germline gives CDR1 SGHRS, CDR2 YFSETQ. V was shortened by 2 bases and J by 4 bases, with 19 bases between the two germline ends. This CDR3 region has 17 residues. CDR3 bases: TGCGCCAGCAGCTTCCGCACCGGGAATAGAGAGTACAATGAGCAGTTCTTC. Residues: CASSFRTGNREYNEQFF.

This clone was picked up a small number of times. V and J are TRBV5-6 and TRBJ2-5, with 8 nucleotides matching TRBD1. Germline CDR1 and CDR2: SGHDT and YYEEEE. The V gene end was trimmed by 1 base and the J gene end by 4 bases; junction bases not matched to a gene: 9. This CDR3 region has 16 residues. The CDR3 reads CASSLLSLRGRETQYF. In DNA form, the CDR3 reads TGTGCCAGCAGCTTGTTGTCCCTCAGGGGGCGAGAGACCCAGTACTTC.

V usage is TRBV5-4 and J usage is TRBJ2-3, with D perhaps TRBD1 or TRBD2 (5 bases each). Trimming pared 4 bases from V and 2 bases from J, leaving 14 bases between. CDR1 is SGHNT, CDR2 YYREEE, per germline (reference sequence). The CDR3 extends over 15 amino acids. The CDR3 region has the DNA TGTGCCAGCAGCCGACTACCGACAGTCACAGATACGCAGTATTTT. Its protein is CASSRLPTVTDTQYF.

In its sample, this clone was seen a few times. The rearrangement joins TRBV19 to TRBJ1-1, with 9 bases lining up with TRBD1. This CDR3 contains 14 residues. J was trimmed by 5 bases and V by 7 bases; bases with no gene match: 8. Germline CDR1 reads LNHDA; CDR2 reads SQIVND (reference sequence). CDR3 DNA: TGTGCCAGTACCATGGACAGGGGCTTGACTGAAGCTTTCTTT. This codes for CASTMDRGLTEAFF.

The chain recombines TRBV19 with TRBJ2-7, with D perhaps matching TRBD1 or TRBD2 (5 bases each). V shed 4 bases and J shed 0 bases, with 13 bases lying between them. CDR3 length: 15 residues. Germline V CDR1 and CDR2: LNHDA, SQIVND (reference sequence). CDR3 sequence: CASSSRDVSSYEQYF. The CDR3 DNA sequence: TGTGCCAGTAGTAGCCGGGACGTTAGCTCCTACGAGCAGTACTTC.

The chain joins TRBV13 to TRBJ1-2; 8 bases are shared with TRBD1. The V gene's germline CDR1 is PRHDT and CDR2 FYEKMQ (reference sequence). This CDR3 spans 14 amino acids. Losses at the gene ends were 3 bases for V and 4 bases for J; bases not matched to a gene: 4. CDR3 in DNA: TGTGCCAGCAGCTTCTCGACAGGGGCCTATGGCTACACCTTC. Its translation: CASSFSTGAYGYTF. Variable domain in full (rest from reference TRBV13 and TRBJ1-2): AAGVIQSPRHLIKEKRETATLKCYPIPRHDTVYWYQQGPGQDPQFLISFYEKMQSDKGSIPDRFSAQQFSDYHSELNMSSLELGDSALYFCASSFSTGAYGYTFGSGTRLTVV.

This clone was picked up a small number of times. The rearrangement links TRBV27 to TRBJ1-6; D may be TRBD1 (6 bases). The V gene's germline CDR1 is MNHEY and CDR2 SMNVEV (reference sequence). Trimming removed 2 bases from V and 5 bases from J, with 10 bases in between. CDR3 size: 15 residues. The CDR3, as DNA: TGTGCCAGCAGTTTAAAAGGACAGAATAATTCACCCCTCCACTTT. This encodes CASSLKGQNNSPLHF.

The CDR3 nucleotides read TGTGCCAGTCCCAGAACAGGGGTGGCAGATACGCAGTATTTT. Residues: CASPRTGVADTQYF. V gene TRBV2 combines with J gene TRBJ2-3; 7 positions agree with TRBD1. CDR3 length: 14 amino acids. With 9 bases clipped from V and 4 bases from J, the junction kept 10 bases outside the gene matches. The germline CDR1 and CDR2 sequences are SNHLY and FYNNEI.

CDR3 sequence (DNA): TGTGCCAGCAGCCTTAGACAGGGGGGGCCCATGGCCCAGTACTTC. The encoded protein is CASSLRQGGPMAQYF. V and J are TRBV5-4 and TRBJ2-5; 9 positions match TRBD1. Germline loops: CDR1 SGHNT, CDR2 YYREEE (reference sequence). With V trimmed by 4 bases and J by 9 bases, 13 bases remained unmatched. The CDR3 is 15 residues long.

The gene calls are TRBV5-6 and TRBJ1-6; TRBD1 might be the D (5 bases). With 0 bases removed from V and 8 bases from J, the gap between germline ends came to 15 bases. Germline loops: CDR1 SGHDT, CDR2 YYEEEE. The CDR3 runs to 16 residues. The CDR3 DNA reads TGTGCCAGCAGCTTGGGAGGAGGGGATATCGATTCACCCCTCCACTTT. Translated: CASSLGGGDIDSPLHF.

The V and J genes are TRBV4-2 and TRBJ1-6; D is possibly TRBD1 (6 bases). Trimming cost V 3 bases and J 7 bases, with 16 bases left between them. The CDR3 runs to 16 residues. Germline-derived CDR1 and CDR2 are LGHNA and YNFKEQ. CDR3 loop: CASSHGGQRPNSPLHF. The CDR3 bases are TGTGCCAGCAGCCACGGGGGGCAGAGACCGAATTCACCCCTCCACTTT.

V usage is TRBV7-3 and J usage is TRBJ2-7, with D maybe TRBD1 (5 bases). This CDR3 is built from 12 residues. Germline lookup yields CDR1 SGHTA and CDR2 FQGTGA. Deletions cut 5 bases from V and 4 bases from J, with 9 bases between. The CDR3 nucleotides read TGTGCCAGCAGCCCCACAGGTTACGAGCAGTACTTC. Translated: CASSPTGYEQYF.

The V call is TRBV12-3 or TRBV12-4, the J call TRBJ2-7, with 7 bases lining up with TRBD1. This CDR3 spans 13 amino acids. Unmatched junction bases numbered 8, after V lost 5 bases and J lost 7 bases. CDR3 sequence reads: CASSSTGAKEQYF. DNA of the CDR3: TGTGCCAGCAGTAGTACAGGGGCTAAAGAGCAGTACTTC.

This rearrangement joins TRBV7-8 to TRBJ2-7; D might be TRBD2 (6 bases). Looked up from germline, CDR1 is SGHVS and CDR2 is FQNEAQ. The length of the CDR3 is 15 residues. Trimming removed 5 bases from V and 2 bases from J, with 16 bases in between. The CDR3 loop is CASSPLPGDAYEQYF. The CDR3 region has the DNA TGTGCCAGCAGCCCATTACCGGGGGATGCCTACGAGCAGTACTTC.

As DNA, the CDR3 is TGTGCCACCAGTGACCCGGGACAGGGGAATGAAAAACTGTTTTTT. This translates into CATSDPGQGNEKLFF. The V call is TRBV24-1, the J call TRBJ1-4, with TRBD1 matching 10 bases. From germline, CDR1 is KGHDR and CDR2 SFDVKD. This CDR3 comprises 15 residues. After removal of 4 bases from V and 5 bases from J, the junction contained 3 bases not matched to a gene.

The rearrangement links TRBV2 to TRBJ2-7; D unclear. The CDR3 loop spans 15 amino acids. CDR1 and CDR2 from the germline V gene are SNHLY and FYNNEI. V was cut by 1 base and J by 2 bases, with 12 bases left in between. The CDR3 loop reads CASSEGPRIAYEQYF. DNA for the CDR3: TGTGCCAGCAGTGAAGGTCCGAGGATCGCCTACGAGCAGTACTTC.

CDR3 residues: CAWSVGRGFRTQYF. CDR3 coding DNA: TGTGCCTGGAGTGTAGGCAGGGGGTTTAGGACCCAGTACTTC. This chain uses TRBV30 with TRBJ2-5, with 7 bases fitting TRBD1. With V trimmed by 0 bases and J by 7 bases, 8 bases remained unmatched. Per the germline V gene, CDR1 is GTSNPN and CDR2 is SVGIG (reference sequence). The CDR3 totals 14 residues.

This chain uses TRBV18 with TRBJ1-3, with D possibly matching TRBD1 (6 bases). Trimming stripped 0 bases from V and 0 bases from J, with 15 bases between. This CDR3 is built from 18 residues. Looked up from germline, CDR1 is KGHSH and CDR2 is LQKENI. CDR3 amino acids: CASSPPNTGSFSGNTIYF. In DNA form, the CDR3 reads TGTGCCAGCTCACCACCGAATACAGGGTCCTTCTCTGGAAACACCATATATTTT.

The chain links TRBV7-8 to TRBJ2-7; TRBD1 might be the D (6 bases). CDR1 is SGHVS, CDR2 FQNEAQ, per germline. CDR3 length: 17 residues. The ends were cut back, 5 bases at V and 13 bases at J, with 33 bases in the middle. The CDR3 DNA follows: TGTGCCAGCAGCCCCCGCCCGACAGGCCTCATTGGGGCCCGGCTATACGTC. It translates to CASSPRPTGLIGARLYV.

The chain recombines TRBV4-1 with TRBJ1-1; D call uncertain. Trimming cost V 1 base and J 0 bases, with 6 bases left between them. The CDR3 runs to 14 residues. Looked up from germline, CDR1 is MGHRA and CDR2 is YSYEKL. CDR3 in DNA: TGCGCCAGCAGCCAAGGGCGCCTGAACACTGAAGCTTTCTTT. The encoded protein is CASSQGRLNTEAFF.

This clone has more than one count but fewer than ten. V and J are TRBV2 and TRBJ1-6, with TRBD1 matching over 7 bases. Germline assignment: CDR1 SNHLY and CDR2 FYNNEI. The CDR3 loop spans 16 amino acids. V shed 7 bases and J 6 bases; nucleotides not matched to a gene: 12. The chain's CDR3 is CASTEKGGLSNSPLHF. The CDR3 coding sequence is TGTGCCAGCACCGAAAAAGGGGGCCTTAGTAATTCACCCCTCCACTTT.

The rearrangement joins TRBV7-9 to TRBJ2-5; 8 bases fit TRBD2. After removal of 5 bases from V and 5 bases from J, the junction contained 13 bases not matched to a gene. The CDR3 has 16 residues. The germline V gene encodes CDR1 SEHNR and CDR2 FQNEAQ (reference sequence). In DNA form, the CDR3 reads TGTGCCAGCAGCCCACCTCTCCGCGGGGGGTACGAGACCCAGTACTTC. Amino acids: CASSPPLRGGYETQYF.

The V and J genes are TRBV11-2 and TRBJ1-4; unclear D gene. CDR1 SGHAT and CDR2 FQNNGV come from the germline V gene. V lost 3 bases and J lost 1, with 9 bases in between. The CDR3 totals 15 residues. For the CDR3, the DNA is TGTGCCAGCAGCTTTTCTCCGGAAACTAATGAAAAACTGTTTTTT. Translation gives CASSFSPETNEKLFF.